This T cell receptor (beta chain) was captured in a study of T cell repertoires in cytomegalovirus infection. The overall study: CMV epitopes used comprised recently identified HLA-C-restricted ones and well-studied HLA-B-restricted ones. Matching HLA type, along with CMV infection, was indicated by public TCR beta signatures. General observations from the study: The ex vivo response was dominated by HLA-C-restricted CMV-specific TCR beta clonotypes. Carriers of CMV plus the relevant HLA were identified by cumulative public TCR beta family frequency.

This clonotype was seen a few times. Its antigen is undetermined. The CDR3 consists of 15 residues. The germline V and J ends were trimmed by 2 bases and 2 bases, with 12 bases remaining between them. CDR1 is MDHEN, CDR2 SYDVKM, per germline. MiXCR, applied by TCRdb to the reads, yields one record per CDR3 protein. This table has roughly 920,000 distinct CDR3 sequences, under 40% appearing once. Sequencing used cultured CD8+ T cells from PBMCs, obtained from culture after CMV antigen stimulation. This chain connects TRBV28 to TRBJ1-2; a weak D match, TRBD1 (6 bases). The source of this sequence is a human donor in good health (CMV status not recorded). Some clones in this sample may be carry-over from other donors' samples. This CDR3 reads CASSLHRVRNYGYTF. The CDR3 DNA sequence: TGTGCCAGCAGTTTACACAGGGTTAGAAACTATGGCTACACCTTC.